The 28 T cell receptor beta chains in this list originate from one sample, sequenced in a study of T cells generated in artificial thymic organoids. Separate semi-nested PCRs amplified TCRalpha and TCRbeta libraries using constant-region reverse primers in TRAC or TRBC. TCRdb ran MiXCR on the 5' RACE reads and lists one entry per CDR3 protein. The sample records 7,500 to 9,000 distinct CDR3 sequences, around 18% being singletons. The sample comprised naive CD8+ T cells from the thymus. The subset is: CD3+TCRalphabeta+CD8SP T cells; for blood, CD45RO-CCR7+ naive CD8+ T cells. These TCRs come from a human donor who gave cord blood stem cells for thymic organoid culture, a cardiac surgery patient who gave postnatal thymus, or a blood donor (not recorded which).

This clonotype came up a few times. This rearrangement joins TRBV11-2 to TRBJ1-1, with a tentative D call TRBD1 (5 bases). The V gene's germline CDR1 is SGHAT and CDR2 FQNNGV. This CDR3 has 16 residues. The germline V and J ends were trimmed by 6 bases and 0 bases, with 17 bases remaining between them. This CDR3 is CASRLGRKGLNTEAFF. The CDR3 DNA sequence: TGTGCCAGCAGACTTGGACGAAAGGGACTGAACACTGAAGCTTTCTTT.

There are a few counts of this clonotype. This chain connects TRBV19 to TRBJ2-1, with a possible D match to TRBD2 (6 bases). CDR1 is LNHDA, CDR2 SQIVND, per germline (reference sequence). V lost 5 bases and J lost 0, with 11 bases in between. This CDR3 has 15 residues. CDR3: CASSGGAGSYNEQFF. CDR3 coding DNA: TGTGCCAGTAGTGGCGGAGCGGGCTCCTACAATGAGCAGTTCTTC.

This clonotype is termed medium-sized (0.01 to 0.1%). The V call is TRBV20-1, the J call TRBJ2-1; D might be TRBD2 (5 bases). Trimming took off 1 base at V and 8 bases at J, with 21 bases between the two ends. CDR1 is DFQATT and CDR2 is SNEGSKA in the germline V gene (reference sequence). The CDR3 contains 16 residues. In nucleotides, the CDR3 is TGCAGTGCTAGAGCTAGTATGCCGGGCCGAGGGCATGAGCAGTTCTTC. Its translation: CSARASMPGRGHEQFF.

This clonotype was seen only a few times. A much bigger clone sits one base away, suggesting this may be a read error. The rearrangement links TRBV6-2 or TRBV6-3 to TRBJ2-3, with 7 bases identical to TRBD1. V lost 11 bases, J lost 10 bases, and 18 bases stayed unmatched. Germline V gene data show CDR1 as MNHEY and CDR2 as SVGEGT. The CDR3 is 14 residues long. The DNA for the CDR3 is TGTGCCGGCACCCTACAGGGGATCGGGTTTCCGCAGTATTTT. It yields the protein CAGTLQGIGFPQYF.

This clonotype is categorized as medium-sized. The CDR3 region is CASSGGTGPTWDEQFF. The CDR3 nucleotides are TGTGCCAGCAGTGGGGGGACAGGACCGACGTGGGATGAGCAGTTCTTC. V usage is TRBV12-3 or TRBV12-4 and J usage is TRBJ2-1; TRBD1 agrees at 8 bases. Germline trimming cut 5 bases from V and 8 bases from J; bases unmatched to any gene: 14. This CDR3 comprises 16 residues.

By frequency in the sample, this clonotype is medium-sized. The chain employs TRBV12-3 or TRBV12-4 and TRBJ2-5, with D unresolved. V gave up 3 bases and J gave up 5 bases, with 10 bases separating them. This CDR3 has 13 amino acids. The CDR3 sequence is CASSFVPVETQYF. In DNA form, the CDR3 reads TGTGCCAGCAGTTTCGTCCCGGTCGAGACCCAGTACTTC.

This clonotype is medium-sized (0.01 to 0.1%) by share. In DNA, the CDR3 is TGTGCCAGCAGCTTAGAGGTAGCGGGGTCCTACAATGAGCAGTTCTTC. It specifies CASSLEVAGSYNEQFF. The chain recombines TRBV7-9 with TRBJ2-1, with 8 bases identical to TRBD2. Trimming removed 1 base from V and 1 base from J; junction bases left unmatched: 3. The CDR3 length is 16 residues. CDR1 is SEHNR and CDR2 is FQNEAQ in the germline V gene (reference sequence).

This clonotype rates as medium-sized. The genes are TRBV3-1 and TRBJ2-2; D gene ambiguous. Looked up from germline, CDR1 is LGHDT and CDR2 is YNNKEL (reference sequence). Trimming removed 0 bases from V and 2 bases from J, with 4 bases in between. The CDR3 contains 14 residues. For the CDR3, the DNA is TGTGCCAGCAGCCAAGACGTCAACACCGGGGAGCTGTTTTTT. Translation: CASSQDVNTGELFF.

This clonotype is termed medium-sized. V gene TRBV27 combines with J gene TRBJ1-5; D not certain. Trimming took 4 bases from V and 7 from J, leaving 11 bases between them. This CDR3 has 13 amino acids. CDR1 MNHEY and CDR2 SMNVEV come from the germline V gene (reference sequence). The CDR3: CASSYGVGQPQHF. The CDR3 bases are TGTGCCAGCAGTTATGGGGTTGGGCAGCCCCAGCATTTT.

This clonotype is medium-sized. This rearrangement joins TRBV28 to TRBJ1-6, with D unclear. The germline V gene encodes CDR1 MDHEN and CDR2 SYDVKM. Between the trimmed V and J ends, which lost 2 bases and 10 bases, there was a span of 12 bases. This CDR3 spans 14 amino acids. The CDR3, as DNA: TGTGCCAGCAGTTTAGTTGTCGGCGAGTCACCCCTCCACTTT. Translation: CASSLVVGESPLHF. Full variable domain (remainder filled in from reference TRBV28 and TRBJ1-6): DVKVTQSSRYLVKRTGEKVFLECVQDMDHENMFWYRQDPGLGLRLIYFSYDVKMKEKGDIPEGYSVSREKKERFSLILESASTNQTSMYLCASSLVVGESPLHFGNGTRLTVT.

This clonotype came up many times. The V gene is TRBV7-2, the J gene TRBJ2-2, with D possibly TRBD1 on 5 matching bases. Trimming pared 5 bases from V and 2 bases from J, leaving 12 bases between. The CDR3 loop spans 15 amino acids. The V gene's germline CDR1 is SGHTA and CDR2 FQGNSA. The CDR3 DNA is TGTGCCAGCAGCCCCGGACACACTAACACCGGGGAGCTGTTTTTT. Translation gives CASSPGHTNTGELFF.

By sample fraction, this clonotype is medium-sized. The CDR3 nucleotides are TGTGCCAGCAGCAACCCCCTGACTAGCTCCTACAATGAGCAGTTCTTC. This encodes CASSNPLTSSYNEQFF. The V call is TRBV7-8, the J call TRBJ2-1; TRBD2 might be the D (6 bases). V shed 5 bases and J shed 0 bases, with 14 bases lying between them. The CDR3 covers 16 residues. Germline assignment: CDR1 SGHVS and CDR2 FQNEAQ.

This chain links TRBV11-3 with TRBJ2-7, with a tentative D call TRBD1 (5 bases). The germline V gene encodes CDR1 SGHNT and CDR2 YENEEA. The CDR3 totals 16 residues. V was cut by 2 bases and J by 1 base, with 15 bases left in between. The CDR3 DNA follows: TGTGCCAGCAGCTTACTGGAAGGGGCGGATTCCTACGAGCAGTACTTC. Its protein is CASSLLEGADSYEQYF.

In this sample, this clonotype is medium-sized (0.01 to 0.1%). V is TRBV14 and J is TRBJ2-7; the D gene is possibly TRBD2 (6 bases). The V end was cut by 6 bases, the J end by 7 bases, with 22 bases between. The CDR3 contains 15 residues. CDR1 and CDR2 (germline): SGHDN, FVKESK. CDR3 nucleotide sequence: TGTGCCAGCAGTTACGGACTAACCACCGCGGGGGAGCAGTACTTC. Its translation is CASSYGLTTAGEQYF.

This clonotype has only one observation. The chain combines TRBV5-1 with TRBJ2-7; D call uncertain. The CDR3 is 13 residues long. The V gene's germline CDR1 is SGHRS and CDR2 YFSETQ. Trimming cost V 5 bases and J 2 bases, with 11 bases left between them. Here the CDR3 DNA reads TGCGCCAGCAGGCTTACTTCCCCCTACGAGCAGTACTTC. Its translation: CASRLTSPYEQYF.

This clonotype has ten or more counts. The V gene is TRBV10-3, the J gene TRBJ1-4; maybe TRBD1 (6 bases). With 0 bases removed from V and 5 bases from J, the gap between germline ends came to 22 bases. Germline CDR1 reads ENHRY; CDR2 reads SYGVKD. The CDR3 covers 19 residues. The CDR3 spells CAISESVDWGRFQNEKLFF. The CDR3 region has the DNA TGTGCCATCAGTGAGTCGGTGGACTGGGGGCGCTTCCAAAATGAAAAACTGTTTTTT.

This chain links TRBV27 with TRBJ2-5; unclear D gene. The CDR3 has 14 amino acids. With 4 bases removed from V and 4 bases from J, the gap between germline ends came to 13 bases. Germline loops: CDR1 MNHEY, CDR2 SMNVEV (reference sequence). The CDR3 sequence: CASSSPRHLETQYF. In nucleotides, the CDR3 is TGTGCCAGCAGTTCCCCCCGACATTTAGAGACCCAGTACTTC.

This clonotype appeared many times. The chain joins TRBV7-2 to TRBJ2-3, with D perhaps assigned TRBD1 or TRBD2 (5 bases each). This CDR3 has 19 residues. CDR1 SGHTA and CDR2 FQGNSA come from the germline V gene. Deletions cut 2 bases from V and 6 bases from J, with 27 bases between. CDR3 sequence: CASSLPLFGTVTIADTQYF. The CDR3, as DNA: TGTGCCAGCAGCTTACCCCTGTTTGGGACGGTCACCATTGCGGATACGCAGTATTTT.

The table lists this clonotype with a few counts. The gene calls are TRBV18 and TRBJ2-3, with unresolved D. V was trimmed by 3 bases and J by 6 bases, leaving 1 base between them. This CDR3 contains 10 residues. CDR1 and CDR2 from the germline V gene are KGHSH and LQKENI. CDR3 in DNA: TGTGCCAGCTCACCGGATACGCAGTATTTT. It is translated as CASSPDTQYF.

This clonotype was detected a few times. The chain employs TRBV7-6 and TRBJ1-3; perhaps TRBD1 as D (5 bases). Trimming cost V 5 bases and J 6 bases, with 17 bases left between them. The CDR3 is 15 residues long. Looked up from germline, CDR1 is SGHVS and CDR2 is FNYEAQ. The CDR3 loop is CASSPVVGVKNTIYF. CDR3 in DNA: TGTGCCAGCAGCCCCGTCGTGGGGGTGAAAAACACCATATATTTT.

Notes on this clonotype: The conserved final phenylalanine or tryptophan is absent from the CDR3, which likely points to a read error. The chain employs TRBV4-1 and TRBJ1-1, with 10 positions matching TRBD1. Germline values: CDR1 MGHRA, CDR2 YSYEKL. J gave up 7 bases and V 6 bases, and 5 bases lay outside the gene matches. The CDR3 sequence is 13 residues long. CDR3 loop: CASSRQGASEAFL. The CDR3 DNA reads TGCGCCAGCAGTCGACAGGGGGCAAGTGAAGCTTTCCTT.

This clonotype is medium-sized within its sample. J is TRBJ1-1 and V is TRBV12-3 or TRBV12-4, with 8 bases that match TRBD1. Trimming at V came to 5 bases and at J to 2 bases, leaving 4 bases not matched to a gene. This CDR3 has 14 residues. The DNA for the CDR3 is TGTGCCAGCAGTCCGACAGGGGACAACACTGAAGCTTTCTTT. Translating gives CASSPTGDNTEAFF.

This clonotype appeared a few times. The chain is built from TRBV28 and TRBJ2-5, with a tentative D call TRBD2 (6 bases). V lost 6 bases and J lost 3, with 20 bases in between. The V gene's germline CDR1 is MDHEN and CDR2 SYDVKM. This CDR3 spans 16 amino acids. The CDR3 DNA sequence: TGTGCCAGCAGCACATGGTCGGGGGATTGGGAAGAGACCCAGTACTTC. This encodes CASSTWSGDWEETQYF.

Points on this clonotype: A much larger clone differs by one base, so this may be a read error. The rearrangement links TRBV4-1 to TRBJ1-4; no clear D gene. Germline V gene lookup returns CDR1 MGHRA and CDR2 YSYEKL. The CDR3 runs 16 residues. CDR3 amino acids: CASGQAITSTNEKLFF. The DNA for the CDR3 is TGCGCCAGCGGCCAAGCTATTACCTCAACGAATGAAAAACTGTTTTTT.

This clonotype counts as medium-sized (0.01 to 0.1%). One end of the junction is discordant with germline, which a read error may explain. This chain uses TRBV27 with TRBJ1-2, with D possibly being TRBD1 (5 bases). Germline-derived CDR1 and CDR2 are MNHEY and SMNVEV (reference sequence). CDR3 length: 13 residues. CDR3 DNA sequence: TGCACCAGCAGCTCCCGGGACCTTTATGGCTACACCTTC. The encoded protein is CTSSSRDLYGYTF.

This sequence joins TRBV4-1 and TRBJ2-3, with a weak D call TRBD2 (6 bases). Trimming removed 6 bases at V and 0 bases at J, with 22 bases between. Germline CDR1 reads MGHRA; CDR2 reads YSYEKL. The CDR3 has 18 residues. For the CDR3, the DNA is TGCGCCAGCAGGGCCGGGAGCTATTTCTACCCTAGCACAGATACGCAGTATTTT. Its protein product is CASRAGSYFYPSTDTQYF.

The V and J genes are TRBV5-5 and TRBJ2-5; D ambiguous. V was clipped by 5 bases and J by 2 bases, with 13 bases between them. This CDR3 comprises 14 residues. Germline loops: CDR1 SGHKS, CDR2 YYEKEE (reference sequence). Here the CDR3 DNA reads TGTGCCAGCAGGCCCCACCAGAGGCAAGAGACCCAGTACTTC. It specifies CASRPHQRQETQYF.

Relative to its sample, this clonotype is medium-sized. The genes are TRBV6-2 or TRBV6-3 and TRBJ2-5; D not resolved. The length of the CDR3 is 13 residues. Germline CDR1 is MNHEY and CDR2 is SVGEGT. V dropped 5 bases and J dropped 9 bases, with 16 bases sitting between them. CDR3 bases: TGTGCCAGCAGTCCGAGACGGTTTGAGGCCCAGTACTTC. This encodes CASSPRRFEAQYF.